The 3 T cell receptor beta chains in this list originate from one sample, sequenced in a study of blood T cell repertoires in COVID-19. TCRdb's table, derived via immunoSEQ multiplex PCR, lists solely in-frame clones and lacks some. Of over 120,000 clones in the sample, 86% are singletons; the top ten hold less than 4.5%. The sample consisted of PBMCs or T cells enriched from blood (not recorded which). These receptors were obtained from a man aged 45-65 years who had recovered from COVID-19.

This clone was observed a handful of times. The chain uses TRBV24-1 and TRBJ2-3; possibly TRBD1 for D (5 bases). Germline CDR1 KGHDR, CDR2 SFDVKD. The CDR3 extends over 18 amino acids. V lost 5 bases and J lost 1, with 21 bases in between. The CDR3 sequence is CATSGSRRTTVGTDTQYF. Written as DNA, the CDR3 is TGTGCCACCAGTGGGTCCCGCCGTACGACAGTAGGCACAGATACGCAGTATTTT.

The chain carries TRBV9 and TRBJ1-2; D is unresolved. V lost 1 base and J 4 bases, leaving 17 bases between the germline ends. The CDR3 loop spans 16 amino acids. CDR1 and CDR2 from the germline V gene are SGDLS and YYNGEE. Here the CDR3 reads CASSVIPPDRGYGYTF. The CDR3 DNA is TGTGCCAGCAGCGTAATTCCCCCGGACCGGGGCTATGGCTACACCTTC. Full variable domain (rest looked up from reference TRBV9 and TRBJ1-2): DSGVTQTPKHLITATGQRVTLRCSPRSGDLSVYWYQQSLDQGLQFLIQYYNGEERAKGNILERFSAQQFPDLHSELNLSSLELGDSALYFCASSVIPPDRGYGYTFGSGTRLTVV.

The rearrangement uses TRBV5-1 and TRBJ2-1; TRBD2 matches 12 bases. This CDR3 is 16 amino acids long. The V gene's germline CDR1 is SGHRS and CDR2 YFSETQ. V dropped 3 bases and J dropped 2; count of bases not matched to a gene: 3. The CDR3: CASSSGLAGTYNEQFF. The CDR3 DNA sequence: TGCGCCAGCAGCTCTGGACTAGCGGGAACCTACAATGAGCAGTTCTTC.